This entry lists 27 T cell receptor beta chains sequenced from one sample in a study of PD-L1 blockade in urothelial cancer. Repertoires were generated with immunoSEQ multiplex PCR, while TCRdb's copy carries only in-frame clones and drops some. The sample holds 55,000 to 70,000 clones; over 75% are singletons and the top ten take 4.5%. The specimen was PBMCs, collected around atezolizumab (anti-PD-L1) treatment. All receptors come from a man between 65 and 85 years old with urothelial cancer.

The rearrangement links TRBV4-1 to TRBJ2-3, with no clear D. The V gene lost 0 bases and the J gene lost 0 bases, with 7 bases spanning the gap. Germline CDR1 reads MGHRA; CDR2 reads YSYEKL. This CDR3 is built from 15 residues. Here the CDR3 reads CASSQDRSSTDTQYF. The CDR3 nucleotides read TGCGCCAGCAGCCAAGACAGATCTAGCACAGATACGCAGTATTTT.

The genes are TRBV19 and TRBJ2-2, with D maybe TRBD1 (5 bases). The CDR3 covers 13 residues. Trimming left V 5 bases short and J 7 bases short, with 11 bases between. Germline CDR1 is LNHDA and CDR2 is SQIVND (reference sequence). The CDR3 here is CASSQQGVGELFF. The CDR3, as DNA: TGTGCCAGTAGTCAGCAAGGGGTCGGGGAGCTGTTTTTT.

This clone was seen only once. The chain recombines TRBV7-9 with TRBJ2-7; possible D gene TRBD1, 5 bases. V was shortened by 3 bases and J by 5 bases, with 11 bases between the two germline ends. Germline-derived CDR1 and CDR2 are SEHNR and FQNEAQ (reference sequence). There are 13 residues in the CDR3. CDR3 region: CASSFAGSHEQYF. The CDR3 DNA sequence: TGTGCCAGCAGCTTCGCAGGGTCCCACGAGCAGTACTTC.

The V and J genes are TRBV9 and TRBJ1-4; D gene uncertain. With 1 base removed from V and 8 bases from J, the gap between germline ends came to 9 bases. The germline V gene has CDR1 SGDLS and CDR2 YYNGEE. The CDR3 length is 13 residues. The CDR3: CASSVTVGEKLFF. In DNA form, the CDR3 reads TGTGCCAGCAGCGTAACTGTCGGGGAAAAACTGTTTTTT.

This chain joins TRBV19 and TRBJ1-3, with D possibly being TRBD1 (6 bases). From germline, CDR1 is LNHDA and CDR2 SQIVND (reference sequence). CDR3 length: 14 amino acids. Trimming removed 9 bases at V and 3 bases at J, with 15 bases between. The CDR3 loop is CASRKGGGGNTIYF. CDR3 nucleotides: TGTGCCAGCCGGAAGGGAGGGGGTGGAAACACCATATATTTT.

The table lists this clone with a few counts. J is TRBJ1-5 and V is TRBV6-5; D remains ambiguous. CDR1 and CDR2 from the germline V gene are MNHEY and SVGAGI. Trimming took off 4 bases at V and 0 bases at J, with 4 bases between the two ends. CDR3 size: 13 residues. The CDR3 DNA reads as TGTGCCAGCAGTTGGAGTAGCAATCAGCCCCAGCATTTT. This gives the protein CASSWSSNQPQHF.

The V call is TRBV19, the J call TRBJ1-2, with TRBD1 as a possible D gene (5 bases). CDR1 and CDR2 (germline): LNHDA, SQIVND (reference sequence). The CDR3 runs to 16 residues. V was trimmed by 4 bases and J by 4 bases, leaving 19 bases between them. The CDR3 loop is CASSRQFTQASYGYTF. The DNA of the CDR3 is TGTGCCAGTAGTAGGCAATTCACACAGGCGTCCTATGGCTACACCTTC.

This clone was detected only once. The CDR3 sequence: CASSYFDSSNQPQHF. CDR3 DNA sequence: TGTGCCAGCAGTTACTTCGACAGTTCCAATCAGCCCCAGCATTTT. This chain uses TRBV6-6 with TRBJ1-5, with a tentative D call TRBD1 (5 bases). CDR3 length: 15 amino acids. Per germline, CDR1 MNHNY and CDR2 SVGAGI (reference sequence). V lost 1 base, J lost 3 bases, and 10 bases lay in between.

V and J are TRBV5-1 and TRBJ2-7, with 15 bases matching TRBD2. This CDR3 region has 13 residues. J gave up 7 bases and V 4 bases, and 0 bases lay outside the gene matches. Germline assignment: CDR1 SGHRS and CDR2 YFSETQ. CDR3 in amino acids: CASSGTSGREQYF. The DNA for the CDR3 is TGCGCCAGCAGCGGGACTAGCGGGAGGGAGCAGTACTTC.

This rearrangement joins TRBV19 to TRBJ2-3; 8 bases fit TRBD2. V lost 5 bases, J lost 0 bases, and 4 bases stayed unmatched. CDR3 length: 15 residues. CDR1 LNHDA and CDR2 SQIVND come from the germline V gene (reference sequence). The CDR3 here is CASSDRGRSTDTQYF. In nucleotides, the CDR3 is TGTGCCAGTAGTGATCGCGGGAGGAGCACAGATACGCAGTATTTT. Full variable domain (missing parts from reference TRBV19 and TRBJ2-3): DGGITQSPKYLFRKEGQNVTLSCEQNLNHDAMYWYRQDPGQGLRLIYYSQIVNDFQKGDIAEGYSVSREKKESFPLTVTSAQKNPTAFYLCASSDRGRSTDTQYFGPGTRLTVL.

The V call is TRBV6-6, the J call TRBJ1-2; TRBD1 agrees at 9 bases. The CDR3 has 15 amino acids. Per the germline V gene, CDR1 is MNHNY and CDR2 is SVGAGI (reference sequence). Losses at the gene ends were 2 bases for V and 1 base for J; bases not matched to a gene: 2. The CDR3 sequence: CASSYRQGVNYGYTF. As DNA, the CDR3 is TGTGCCAGCAGTTACCGACAGGGGGTTAACTATGGCTACACCTTC.

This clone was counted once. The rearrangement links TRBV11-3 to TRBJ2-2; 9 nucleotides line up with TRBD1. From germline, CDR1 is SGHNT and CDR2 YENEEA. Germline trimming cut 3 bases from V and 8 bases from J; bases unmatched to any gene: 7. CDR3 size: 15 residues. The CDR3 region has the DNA TGTGCCAGCAGCTTCGGACAGGGGATATCTGGGGAGCTGTTTTTT. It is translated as CASSFGQGISGELFF.

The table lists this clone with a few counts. The CDR3 sequence is CASSESGLGNQPQHF. DNA of the CDR3: TGTGCCAGCAGTGAATCGGGGTTGGGCAATCAGCCCCAGCATTTT. This chain joins TRBV6-1 and TRBJ1-5, with D unclear. The CDR3 spans 15 residues. Per the germline V gene, CDR1 is MNHNS and CDR2 is SASEGT. V was clipped by 2 bases and J by 2 bases, with 10 bases between them.

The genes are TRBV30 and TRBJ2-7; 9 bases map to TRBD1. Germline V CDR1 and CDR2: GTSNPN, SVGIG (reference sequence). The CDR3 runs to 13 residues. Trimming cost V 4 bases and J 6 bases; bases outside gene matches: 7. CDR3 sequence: CAWTPGTGFEQYF. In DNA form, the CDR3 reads TGTGCCTGGACCCCCGGGACAGGGTTCGAGCAGTACTTC. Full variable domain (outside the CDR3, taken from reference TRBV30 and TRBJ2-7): SQTIHQWPATLVQPVGSPLSLECTVEGTSNPNLYWYRQAAGRGLQLLFYSVGIGQISSEVPQNLSASRPQDRQFILSSKKLLLSDSGFYLCAWTPGTGFEQYFGPGTRLTVT.

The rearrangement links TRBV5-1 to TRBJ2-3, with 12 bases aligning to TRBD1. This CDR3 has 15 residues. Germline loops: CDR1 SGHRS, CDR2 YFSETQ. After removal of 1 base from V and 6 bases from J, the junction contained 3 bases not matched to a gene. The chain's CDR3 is CASSLSGTGGDTQYF. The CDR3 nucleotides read TGCGCCAGCAGCTTGTCCGGGACAGGGGGCGATACGCAGTATTTT.

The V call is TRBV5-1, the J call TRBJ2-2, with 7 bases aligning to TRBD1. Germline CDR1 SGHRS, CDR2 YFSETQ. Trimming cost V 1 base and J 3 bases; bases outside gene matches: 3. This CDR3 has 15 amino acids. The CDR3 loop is CASSLLTGDTGELFF. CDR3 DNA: TGCGCCAGCAGCTTGCTTACAGGGGACACCGGGGAGCTGTTTTTT.

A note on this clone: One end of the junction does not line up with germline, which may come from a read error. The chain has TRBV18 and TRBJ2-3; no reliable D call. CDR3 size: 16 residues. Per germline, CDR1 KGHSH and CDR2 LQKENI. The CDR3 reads CASSSPVGFGTDTQYF. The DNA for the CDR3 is TGTGCCAGCTCATCACCGGTCGGGTTCGGCACAGATACGCAGTATTTT.

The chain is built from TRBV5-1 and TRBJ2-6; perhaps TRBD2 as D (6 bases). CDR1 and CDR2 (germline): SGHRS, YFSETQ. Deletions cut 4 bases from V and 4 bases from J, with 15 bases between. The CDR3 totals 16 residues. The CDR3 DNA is TGCGCCAGCAGCGACCGAGGGACTTACGGGGCCAACGTCCTGACTTTC. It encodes CASSDRGTYGANVLTF.

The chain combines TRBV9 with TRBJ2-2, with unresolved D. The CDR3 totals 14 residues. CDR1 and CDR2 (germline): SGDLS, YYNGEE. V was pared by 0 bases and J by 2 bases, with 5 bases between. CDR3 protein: CASSVVLNTGELFF. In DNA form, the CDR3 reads TGTGCCAGCAGCGTAGTTCTAAACACCGGGGAGCTGTTTTTT.

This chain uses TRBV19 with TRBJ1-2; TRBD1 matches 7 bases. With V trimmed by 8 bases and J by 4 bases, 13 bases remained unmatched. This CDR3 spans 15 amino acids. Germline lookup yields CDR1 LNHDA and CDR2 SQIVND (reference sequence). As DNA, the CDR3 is TGTGCCAGTTTTACCGGACGACAGGGAGCCTATGGCTACACCTTC. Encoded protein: CASFTGRQGAYGYTF.

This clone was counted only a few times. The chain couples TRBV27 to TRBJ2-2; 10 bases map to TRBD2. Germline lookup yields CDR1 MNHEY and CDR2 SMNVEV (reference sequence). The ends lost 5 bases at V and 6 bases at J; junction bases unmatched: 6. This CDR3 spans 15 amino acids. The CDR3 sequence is CASSRLAGASGELFF. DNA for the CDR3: TGTGCCAGCAGTAGGCTAGCGGGAGCTTCCGGGGAGCTGTTTTTT.

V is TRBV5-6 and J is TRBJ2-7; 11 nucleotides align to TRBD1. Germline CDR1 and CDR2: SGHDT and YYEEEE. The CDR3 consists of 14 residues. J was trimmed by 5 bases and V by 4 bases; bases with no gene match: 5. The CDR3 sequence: CASSQGDRGNEQYF. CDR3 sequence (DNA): TGTGCCAGCAGCCAAGGGGACAGGGGGAACGAGCAGTACTTC.

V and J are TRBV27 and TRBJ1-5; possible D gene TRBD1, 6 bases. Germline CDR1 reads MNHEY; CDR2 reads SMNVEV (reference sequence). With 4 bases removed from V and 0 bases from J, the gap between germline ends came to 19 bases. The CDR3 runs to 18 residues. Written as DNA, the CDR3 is TGTGCCAGCAGTTCCTCAGGGGTTGGAGCCTATAGCAATCAGCCCCAGCATTTT. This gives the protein CASSSSGVGAYSNQPQHF.

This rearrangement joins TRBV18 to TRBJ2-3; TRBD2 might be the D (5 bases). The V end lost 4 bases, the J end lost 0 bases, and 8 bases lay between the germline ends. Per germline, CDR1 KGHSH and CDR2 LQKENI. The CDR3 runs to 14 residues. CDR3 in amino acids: CASSQDSSTDTQYF. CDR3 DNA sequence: TGTGCCAGCTCACAGGACTCTAGCACAGATACGCAGTATTTT.

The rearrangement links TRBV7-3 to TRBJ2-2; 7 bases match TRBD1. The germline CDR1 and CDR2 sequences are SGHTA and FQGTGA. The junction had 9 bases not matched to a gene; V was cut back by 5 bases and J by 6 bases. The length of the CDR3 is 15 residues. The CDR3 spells CASSRQGSLAGELFF. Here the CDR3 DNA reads TGTGCCAGCAGCCGACAGGGTTCTCTCGCCGGGGAGCTGTTTTTT.

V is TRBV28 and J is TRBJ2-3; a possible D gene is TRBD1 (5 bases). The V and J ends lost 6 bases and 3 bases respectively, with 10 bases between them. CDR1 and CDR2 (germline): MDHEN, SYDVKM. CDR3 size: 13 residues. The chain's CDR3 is CASSPPGTDTQYF. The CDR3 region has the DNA TGTGCCAGCAGCCCCCCAGGGACAGATACGCAGTATTTT.

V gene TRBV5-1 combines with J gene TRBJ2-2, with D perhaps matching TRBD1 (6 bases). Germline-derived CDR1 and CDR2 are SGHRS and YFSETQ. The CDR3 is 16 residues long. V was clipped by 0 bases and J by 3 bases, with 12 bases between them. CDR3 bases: TGCGCCAGCAGCTTGGTAACAGGGAGAGACACCGGGGAGCTGTTTTTT. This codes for CASSLVTGRDTGELFF.